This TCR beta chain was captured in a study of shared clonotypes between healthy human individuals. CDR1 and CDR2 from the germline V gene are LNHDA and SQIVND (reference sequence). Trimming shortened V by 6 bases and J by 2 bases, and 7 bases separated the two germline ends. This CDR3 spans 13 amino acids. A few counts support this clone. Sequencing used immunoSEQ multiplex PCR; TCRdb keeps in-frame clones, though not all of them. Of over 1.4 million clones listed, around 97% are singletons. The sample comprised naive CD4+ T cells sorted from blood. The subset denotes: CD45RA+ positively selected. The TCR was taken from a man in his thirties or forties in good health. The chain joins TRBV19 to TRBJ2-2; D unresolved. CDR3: CASRALNTGELFF. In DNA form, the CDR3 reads TGTGCCAGTAGGGCACTCAACACCGGGGAGCTGTTTTTT.